Sequencing of this T cell receptor beta chain was carried out in a study of T-cell reconstitution after alpha-beta-depleted transplantation in children. Study-level findings and limits: The origin of alpha-beta T cells about two months after transplant was reportedly several hundred expanded graft clones.

Concerning this clonotype: Its antigen remains unknown.

A library of TCRbeta sequences, prepared with unique molecular identifiers, was generated. In TCRdb, the PCR reads were re-called with MiXCR into one record per CDR3 protein. Of over 450,000 distinct CDR3 sequences in the sample, about 10% were seen once. This receptor was obtained from a child aged 2-15 years with inherited bone marrow failure, due to receive a stem cell transplant. Source: PBMCs, taken before TCRalphabeta/CD19-depleted stem cell transplant.

CDR3 in amino acids: CASSQVGAGDQETQYF. DNA for the CDR3: TGCGCCAGCAGCCAGGTGGGGGCCGGCGACCAAGAGACCCAGTACTTC. This chain links TRBV4-3 with TRBJ2-5, with D perhaps TRBD1 (6 bases). Germline V gives CDR1 LGHNA, CDR2 YSLEER. With 3 bases removed from V and 0 bases from J, the gap between germline ends came to 14 bases. The length of the CDR3 is 16 residues.